The 30 T cell receptor beta chains below come from one sample, sequenced in a study of beta chain features in type 1 diabetes. Reverse transcription of all isolated RNA meant that expressed TCRB transcripts were sequenced. The repertoire was sequenced with immunoSEQ multiplex PCR; TCRdb's copy has only in-frame clones and lacks some. Among hundreds of thousands of clones listed, roughly a sixth were seen once. Sequencing used naive CD4+ T cells from blood. Source of these receptors: a young man in good health.

The table lists this clone with a few counts. The chain joins TRBV7-3 to TRBJ1-2; possibly TRBD1 for D (6 bases). V was shortened by 6 bases and J by 4 bases, with 15 bases between the two germline ends. The CDR3 has 14 residues. Germline V gene lookup returns CDR1 SGHTA and CDR2 FQGTGA. CDR3 coding DNA: TGTGCCAGCAGTCCTACTGCAGGGGCCTATGGCTACACCTTC. Amino acid sequence: CASSPTAGAYGYTF.

This clone was observed a few times. This chain uses TRBV6-5 with TRBJ2-6; possibly TRBD1 or TRBD2 for D (6 bases each). Germline V CDR1 and CDR2: MNHEY, SVGAGI. The CDR3 runs 15 residues. The ends were cut back, 2 bases at V and 4 bases at J, with 9 bases in the middle. The CDR3 region has the DNA TGTGCCAGCAGTTACGGGGGGCCCGGGGCCAACGTCCTGACTTTC. Amino acids: CASSYGGPGANVLTF.

This clone was counted only a few times. Other DNA sequences from this sample encode an identical CDR3 as well. This rearrangement joins TRBV18 to TRBJ2-7; 9 bases line up with TRBD1. The CDR3 sequence is 13 residues long. V lost 4 bases to trimming and J lost 4 bases; unmatched junction nucleotides: 2. Per germline, CDR1 KGHSH and CDR2 LQKENI. The CDR3: CASSRDRDYEQYF. The DNA for the CDR3 is TGTGCCAGCTCACGGGACAGGGATTACGAGCAGTACTTC.

The table lists this clone with a few counts. V gene TRBV28 combines with J gene TRBJ2-1, with 9 bases aligning to TRBD1. Germline values: CDR1 MDHEN, CDR2 SYDVKM. This CDR3 has 20 residues. V was clipped by 3 bases and J by 6 bases; unmatched bases: 21. CDR3 coding DNA: TGTGCCAGCAGTTTTCCTCCCCTACAGCGACAGGGGGTAAATTTCAATGAGCAGTTCTTC. It codes for CASSFPPLQRQGVNFNEQFF.

This clone turned up a few times. The chain recombines TRBV19 with TRBJ1-1, with D tentatively TRBD1 (5 bases). V lost 4 bases and J lost 6, with 15 bases in between. This CDR3 region has 14 residues. Germline V gene data show CDR1 as LNHDA and CDR2 as SQIVND (reference sequence). The CDR3 here is CASSTTGWQAEAFF. The CDR3 nucleotides are TGTGCCAGTAGTACCACAGGATGGCAGGCTGAAGCTTTCTTT.

This rearrangement joins TRBV2 to TRBJ1-5; 7 nucleotides line up with TRBD1. Losses at the gene ends were 7 bases for V and 9 bases for J; bases not matched to a gene: 15. There are 15 residues in the CDR3. Germline V gives CDR1 SNHLY, CDR2 FYNNEI. The DNA for the CDR3 is TGTGCCAGCACCGAAGAGACAGGGCCGGCTATGCCCCAGCATTTT. Translation gives CASTEETGPAMPQHF.

This clone has only a few counts. The chain has TRBV11-2 and TRBJ2-5; D is undetermined. V lost 5 bases and J 1 base, leaving 14 bases between the germline ends. Germline lookup yields CDR1 SGHAT and CDR2 FQNNGV. The CDR3 is made up of 15 amino acids. CDR3 protein: CASSTNRPFQETQYF. CDR3 in DNA: TGTGCCAGCAGCACCAACAGACCGTTCCAAGAGACCCAGTACTTC. Complete variable domain (other parts from reference TRBV11-2 and TRBJ2-5): EAGVAQSPRYKIIEKRQSVAFWCNPISGHATLYWYQQILGQGPKLLIQFQNNGVVDDSQLPKDRFSAERLKGVDSTLKIQPAKLEDSAVYLCASSTNRPFQETQYFGPGTRLLVL.

The chain carries TRBV29-1 and TRBJ1-2; TRBD1 is a possible D gene (6 bases). The germline V gene encodes CDR1 SQVTM and CDR2 ANQGSEA. V gave up 6 bases and J gave up 8 bases, with 28 bases separating them. The CDR3 contains 16 residues. CDR3 region: CSVRPMRQASVGGYTF. In nucleotides, the CDR3 is TGCAGCGTCCGCCCTATGAGACAGGCCTCAGTGGGCGGCTACACCTTC.

This clone was detected only a few times. This chain uses TRBV9 with TRBJ1-4, with D perhaps TRBD1 (5 bases). CDR1 and CDR2 from the germline V gene are SGDLS and YYNGEE. The V and J ends lost 4 bases and 8 bases respectively, with 21 bases between them. The CDR3 spans 16 residues. Written as DNA, the CDR3 is TGTGCCAGCAGCCCACTCGCCGGGACCACCATAGAAAAACTGTTTTTT. The encoded protein is CASSPLAGTTIEKLFF.

This clone was seen a handful of times. J is TRBJ1-2 and V is TRBV9; D unresolved. The CDR3 is 14 amino acids. The germline gives CDR1 SGDLS, CDR2 YYNGEE. V was shortened by 4 bases and J by 8 bases, with 18 bases between the two germline ends. CDR3 in DNA: TGTGCCAGCAGCCCCCTTTCCGGGCATATGGGCTACACCTTC. This gives the protein CASSPLSGHMGYTF.

A few counts support this clone. The CDR3 region has the DNA TGCGCCAGCAGGGGCCAGTTCTATGGCTACACCTTC. Translation gives CASRGQFYGYTF. V usage is TRBV5-1 and J usage is TRBJ1-2, with no clear D. The V gene's germline CDR1 is SGHRS and CDR2 YFSETQ. Trimming took 5 bases from V and 4 from J, leaving 9 bases between them. There are 12 residues in the CDR3.

The J gene is TRBJ1-1, the V gene TRBV2, with D possibly matching TRBD1 (5 bases). CDR3 length: 12 amino acids. The V gene's germline CDR1 is SNHLY and CDR2 FYNNEI. V shed 5 bases and J shed 6 bases, with 10 bases lying between them. CDR3 in amino acids: CASSSRQSEAFF. The CDR3 DNA reads TGTGCCAGCAGTTCACGACAGTCTGAAGCTTTCTTT.

J is TRBJ2-5 and V is TRBV14, with a tentative D call TRBD1 (5 bases). The germline V gene encodes CDR1 SGHDN and CDR2 FVKESK. The CDR3 length is 12 residues. V lost 4 bases and J lost 7, with 10 bases in between. CDR3 loop: CASSLGRATQYF. The CDR3 DNA is TGTGCCAGCAGCCTGGGCAGGGCGACCCAGTACTTC.

This clone was observed a handful of times. The rearrangement links TRBV9 to TRBJ2-7; D remains ambiguous. The germline gives CDR1 SGDLS, CDR2 YYNGEE. This CDR3 has 13 amino acids. V gave up 2 bases and J gave up 2 bases, with 8 bases separating them. The CDR3 loop is CASSVDPAYEQYF. The CDR3 region has the DNA TGTGCCAGCAGCGTGGACCCAGCCTACGAGCAGTACTTC.

This clone was found a few times. The V call is TRBV7-9, the J call TRBJ1-2; no clear D. Germline lookup yields CDR1 SEHNR and CDR2 FQNEAQ (reference sequence). This CDR3 has 12 amino acids. V shed 5 bases and J shed 2 bases, with 6 bases lying between them. The CDR3 coding sequence is TGTGCCAGCAGCGAAGCGAACTATGGCTACACCTTC. Protein: CASSEANYGYTF.

This clone was detected only a few times. The chain recombines TRBV5-6 with TRBJ1-1, with D perhaps matching TRBD1 (6 bases). The CDR3 extends over 16 amino acids. V was clipped by 1 base and J by 1 base, with 14 bases between them. Per germline, CDR1 SGHDT and CDR2 YYEEEE. The DNA of the CDR3 is TGTGCCAGCAGCTTGTGGTGGGGGCAGGGGAACACTGAAGCTTTCTTT. Translating it yields CASSLWWGQGNTEAFF.

The chain joins TRBV23-1 to TRBJ2-7; maybe TRBD2 (6 bases). TRBV23-1 is marked as an open reading frame, function uncertain. The CDR3 sequence is 13 residues long. V shed 7 bases and J shed 3 bases, with 13 bases lying between them. The CDR3 DNA is TGCGCCAGCATAAATCAGGGAGGCTACGAGCAGTACTTC. It specifies CASINQGGYEQYF.

The chain uses TRBV6-5 and TRBJ2-5; D is ambiguous. V was cut by 10 bases and J by 7 bases, with 16 bases left in between. Germline V gene sequence: CDR1 MNHEY, CDR2 SVGAGI. The CDR3 length is 12 residues. This chain's CDR3 is CAIGPLRSTQYF. The CDR3 DNA reads as TGTGCCATCGGTCCCCTCCGTTCGACCCAGTACTTC.

V usage is TRBV6-5 and J usage is TRBJ1-3; 8 nucleotides match TRBD1. This CDR3 has 13 amino acids. V lost 7 bases, J lost 3 bases, and 2 bases stayed unmatched. Germline-derived CDR1 and CDR2 are MNHEY and SVGAGI. CDR3 sequence reads: CASTGGGGNTIYF. The CDR3 DNA reads TGTGCCAGCACAGGGGGCGGTGGAAACACCATATATTTT.

This clone occurred a few times. The gene calls are TRBV7-3 and TRBJ2-2; TRBD1 is a possible D gene (6 bases). The germline gives CDR1 SGHTA, CDR2 FQGTGA. CDR3 length: 16 residues. Trimming left V 5 bases short and J 3 bases short, with 16 bases between. For the CDR3, the DNA is TGTGCCAGCAGCCGGTCCGGGACAACTTACACCGGGGAGCTGTTTTTT. Translated: CASSRSGTTYTGELFF.

This clone was observed a handful of times. This sequence joins TRBV6-4 and TRBJ2-7; D is undetermined. The CDR3 runs 13 residues. The germline CDR1 and CDR2 sequences are MRHNA and SNTAGT. Deletions cut 3 bases from V and 0 bases from J, with 6 bases between. The CDR3 sequence is CASSEADSYEQYF. CDR3 coding DNA: TGTGCCAGCAGTGAGGCGGACTCCTACGAGCAGTACTTC.

This clone showed up just a few times. V gene TRBV5-1 combines with J gene TRBJ1-2, with a possible D match to TRBD1 (5 bases). V lost 5 bases, J lost 6 bases, and 14 bases lay in between. The germline V gene has CDR1 SGHRS and CDR2 YFSETQ. This CDR3 spans 13 amino acids. The CDR3 DNA reads TGCGCCAGCAGTGAAGGGGACCGCAATGGCTACACCTTC. Translating gives CASSEGDRNGYTF.

The rearrangement uses TRBV15 and TRBJ1-5; D not certain. The V gene lost 8 bases and the J gene lost 7 bases, with 15 bases spanning the gap. CDR3 length equals 13 residues. Per the germline V gene, CDR1 is LNHNV and CDR2 is YYDKDF (reference sequence). The CDR3, as DNA: TGTGCCACCGGAGGCCTAATCGGGCAGCCCCAGCATTTT. It translates to CATGGLIGQPQHF.

The chain is built from TRBV25-1 and TRBJ2-6, with 8 bases that match TRBD1. The V gene end was trimmed by 4 bases and the J gene end by 4 bases; junction bases not matched to a gene: 3. Per germline, CDR1 MGHDK and CDR2 SYGVNS. CDR3 length: 15 residues. CDR3 DNA: TGTGCCAGCAGTGCCAGGGGGCGGGGGGCCAACGTCCTGACTTTC. It translates to CASSARGRGANVLTF.

This clone has a handful of counts. The CDR3 loop is CASSLAVSGTPTYNEQFF. The CDR3, as DNA: TGTGCCAGCAGCTTAGCGGTATCGGGGACACCCACCTACAATGAGCAGTTCTTC. The chain links TRBV7-6 to TRBJ2-1, with TRBD1 as a possible D gene (6 bases). Per the germline V gene, CDR1 is SGHVS and CDR2 is FNYEAQ. The CDR3 length is 18 residues. V was pared by 0 bases and J by 2 bases, with 17 bases between.

This clone was detected a few times. The V and J genes are TRBV7-2 and TRBJ1-3; no clear D. Trimming shortened V by 5 bases and J by 4 bases, and 9 bases separated the two germline ends. Germline V lookup: CDR1 SGHTA, CDR2 FQGNSA. This CDR3 has 13 amino acids. Here the CDR3 DNA reads TGTGCCAGCAGCATAGTACAGGGAAACACCATATATTTT. This gives the protein CASSIVQGNTIYF. Drawing the rest from reference TRBV7-2 and TRBJ1-3, the complete variable domain is GAGVSQSPSNKVTEKGKDVELRCDPISGHTALYWYRQSLGQGLEFLIYFQGNSAPDKSGLPSDRFSAERTGGSVSTLTIQRTQQEDSAVYLCASSIVQGNTIYFGEGSWLTVV.

The chain is built from TRBV7-2 and TRBJ1-2, with a tentative D call TRBD1 (6 bases). Per the germline V gene, CDR1 is SGHTA and CDR2 is FQGNSA. This CDR3 has 15 residues. With 5 bases removed from V and 4 bases from J, the gap between germline ends came to 17 bases. The CDR3 spells CASSQGFRGGYGYTF. The CDR3 DNA is TGTGCCAGCAGCCAGGGGTTCAGGGGAGGCTATGGCTACACCTTC.

The V gene is TRBV4-2, the J gene TRBJ1-5, with TRBD1 matching 9 bases. Trimming cost V 4 bases and J 6 bases; bases outside gene matches: 7. Germline-derived CDR1 and CDR2 are LGHNA and YNFKEQ. The CDR3 sequence is 15 residues long. The DNA for the CDR3 is TGTGCCAGCAGCCCCAAGACAGGGGGTGGTCAGCCCCAGCATTTT. Translation gives CASSPKTGGGQPQHF.

This clone was observed a handful of times. The chain carries TRBV2 and TRBJ2-2; 8 nucleotides agree with TRBD1. Germline CDR1 reads SNHLY; CDR2 reads FYNNEI. J lost 3 bases, V lost 6 bases, and 6 bases had no gene match. The CDR3 is 15 residues long. CDR3 DNA: TGTGCCAGCAGGCCGGACAGGGCGGACACCGGGGAGCTGTTTTTT. Amino acid sequence: CASRPDRADTGELFF.

The chain recombines TRBV6-5 with TRBJ2-1, with 8 positions matching TRBD2. V shed 4 bases and J 10 bases; nucleotides not matched to a gene: 12. This CDR3 contains 15 residues. Germline CDR1 and CDR2: MNHEY and SVGAGI. CDR3 in amino acids: CASSSGSGTSWEQFF. CDR3 DNA: TGTGCCAGCAGTTCGGGTAGCGGGACCTCATGGGAGCAGTTCTTC.